This T cell receptor beta chain is from a study of a mutant IDH1 vaccine in newly diagnosed glioma. In the study overall: Across weeks 1, 3, 5, 7, 11, 15, 19 and 23, patients received a vaccination each time, eight in all. Patients got radiotherapy, temozolomide, or both beforehand, and most got both.

Documented time point: week 5, during vaccination. Doses of 300 ug of mutant IDH1 20-mer peptide were given with topical imiquimod. A note on this clone: Its antigen is unidentified.

With 2 bases removed from V and 0 bases from J, the gap between germline ends came to 2 bases. CDR1 and CDR2 from the germline V gene are MNHNS and SASEGT. The CDR3 extends over 13 amino acids. The data were produced by immunoSEQ multiplex PCR, yet TCRdb's version contains in-frame clones alone and is incomplete. The sample carries 12,000 or so clones, around 90% recorded once. Material: PBMCs, obtained from a glioma patient whose treatment included an IDH1 peptide vaccine. V usage is TRBV6-1 and J usage is TRBJ1-5; no firm D call. The TCR originated in a woman between 35 and 50 years old with glioma. Some clones in this sample may be carry-over from other donors' samples. This chain's CDR3 is CASSEYSNQPQHF. CDR3 nucleotides: TGTGCCAGCAGTGAATATAGCAATCAGCCCCAGCATTTT.